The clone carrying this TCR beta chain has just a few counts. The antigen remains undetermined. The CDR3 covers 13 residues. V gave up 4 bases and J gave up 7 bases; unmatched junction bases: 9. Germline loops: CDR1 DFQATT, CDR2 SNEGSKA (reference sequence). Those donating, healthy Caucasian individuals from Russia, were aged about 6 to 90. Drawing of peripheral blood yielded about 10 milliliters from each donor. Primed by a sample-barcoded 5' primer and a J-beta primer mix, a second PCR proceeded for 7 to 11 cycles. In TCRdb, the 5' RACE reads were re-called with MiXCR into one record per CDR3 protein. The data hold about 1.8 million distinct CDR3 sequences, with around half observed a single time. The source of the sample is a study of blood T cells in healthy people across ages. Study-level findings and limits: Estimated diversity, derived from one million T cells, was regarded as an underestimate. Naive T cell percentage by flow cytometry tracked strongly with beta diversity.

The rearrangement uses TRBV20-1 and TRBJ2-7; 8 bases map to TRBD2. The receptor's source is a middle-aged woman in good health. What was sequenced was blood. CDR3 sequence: CSANFGGAKEQYF. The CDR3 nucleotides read TGCAGTGCTAACTTCGGGGGGGCCAAAGAGCAGTACTTC.